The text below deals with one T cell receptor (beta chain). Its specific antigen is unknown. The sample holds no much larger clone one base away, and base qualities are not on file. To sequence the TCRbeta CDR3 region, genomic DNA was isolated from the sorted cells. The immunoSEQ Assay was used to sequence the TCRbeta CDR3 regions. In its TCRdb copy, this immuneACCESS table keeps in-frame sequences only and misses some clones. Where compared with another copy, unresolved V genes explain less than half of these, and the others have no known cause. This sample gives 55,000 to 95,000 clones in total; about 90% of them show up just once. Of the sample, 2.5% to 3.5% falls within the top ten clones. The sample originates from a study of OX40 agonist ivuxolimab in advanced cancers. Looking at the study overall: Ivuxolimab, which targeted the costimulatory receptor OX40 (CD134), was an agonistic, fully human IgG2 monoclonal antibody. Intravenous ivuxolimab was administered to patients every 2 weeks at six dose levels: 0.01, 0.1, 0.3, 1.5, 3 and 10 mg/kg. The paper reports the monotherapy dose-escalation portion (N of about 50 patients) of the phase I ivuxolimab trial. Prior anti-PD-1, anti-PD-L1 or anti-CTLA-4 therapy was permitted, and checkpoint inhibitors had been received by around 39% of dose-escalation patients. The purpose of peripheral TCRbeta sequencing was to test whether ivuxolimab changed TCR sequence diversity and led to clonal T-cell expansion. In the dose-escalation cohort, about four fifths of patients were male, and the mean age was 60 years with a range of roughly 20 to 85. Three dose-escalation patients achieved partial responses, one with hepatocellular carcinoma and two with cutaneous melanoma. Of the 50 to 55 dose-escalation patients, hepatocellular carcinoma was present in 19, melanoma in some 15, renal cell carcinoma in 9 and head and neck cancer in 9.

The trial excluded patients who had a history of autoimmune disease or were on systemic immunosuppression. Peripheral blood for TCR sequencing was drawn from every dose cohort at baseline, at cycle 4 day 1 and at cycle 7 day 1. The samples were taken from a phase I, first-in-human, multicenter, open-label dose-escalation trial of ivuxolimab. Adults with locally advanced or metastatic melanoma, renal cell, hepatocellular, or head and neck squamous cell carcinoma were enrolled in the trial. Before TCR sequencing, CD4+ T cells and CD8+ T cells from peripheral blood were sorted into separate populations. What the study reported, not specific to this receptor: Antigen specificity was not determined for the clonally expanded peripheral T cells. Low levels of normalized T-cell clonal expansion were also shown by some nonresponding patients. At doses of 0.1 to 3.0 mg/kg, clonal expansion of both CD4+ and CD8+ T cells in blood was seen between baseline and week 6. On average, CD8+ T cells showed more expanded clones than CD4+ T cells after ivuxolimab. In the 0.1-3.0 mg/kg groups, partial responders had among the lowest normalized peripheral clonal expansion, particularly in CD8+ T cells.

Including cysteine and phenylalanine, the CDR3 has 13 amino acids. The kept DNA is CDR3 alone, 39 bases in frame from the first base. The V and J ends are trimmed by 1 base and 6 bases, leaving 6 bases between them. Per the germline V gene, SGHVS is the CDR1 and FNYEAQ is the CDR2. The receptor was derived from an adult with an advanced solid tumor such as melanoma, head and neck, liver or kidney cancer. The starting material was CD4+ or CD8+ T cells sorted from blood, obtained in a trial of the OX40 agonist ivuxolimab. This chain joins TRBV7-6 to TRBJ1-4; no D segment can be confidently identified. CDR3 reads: CASSLGPYEKLFF. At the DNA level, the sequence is TGTGCCAGCAGCTTAGGGCCCTATGAAAAACTGTTTTTT.